This T cell receptor beta chain was captured in a study of human T cells and chemical hapten exposure. Study-level results: Clustering by CDR3 similarity yielded significantly more large clusters from expanded TCRs than controls. Patch test score rose with PT1 expanded TCRs, significant at 8, 16, 32, not 4.

CDR3 length: 13 amino acids. Germline values: CDR1 MNHEY, CDR2 SMNVEV (reference sequence). The germline V and J ends were trimmed by 6 bases and 12 bases, with 15 bases remaining between them. Time point denoted: pre-sensitization, week 0. Stated treatment: therapeutic diphenylcyclopropenone sensitization with weekly scalp DPC. Total RNA was isolated from whole blood that had not been fractionated. This clonotype was seen only a few times. Its matching antigen is unknown. TCRdb re-called the RACE reads with MiXCR, one entry per CDR3 protein. Counted here are 240,000 or so distinct CDR3 sequences, 7.5% to 10% occurring once; the ten biggest clones make up 2% to 3%.

The V call is TRBV27, the J call TRBJ1-6; no clear D gene. The TCR comes from a woman aged 40-49 years with alopecia areata. Some clones in this sample may be carry-over from other donors' samples. The source material was whole blood, sampled in connection with sensitization to the hapten diphenylcyclopropenone (DPC). The CDR3 reads CASSDGPRRPLHF. Here the CDR3 DNA reads TGTGCCAGCAGCGATGGACCGAGAAGACCCCTCCACTTT.